This TCR beta chain derives from a study of blood T cell repertoires in COVID-19. Background on the study: Donors in the United States, Italy and Spain gave samples during acute or convalescent COVID-19. From T cells, B-cell-depleted T cells, or PBMCs came the material, which was cDNA or gDNA.

Clones were read by immunoSEQ multiplex PCR, and TCRdb kept only the in-frame ones, dropping some. The sample records approximately 330,000 clones, 85% to 90% being singletons. The sequence was obtained from a woman in her forties or fifties with active or convalescent COVID-19. Material: peripheral blood.

The CDR3 DNA reads as TGTGCCAGCAGTTACTCTCGGGGAACCTCCCTCCACTTT. It is translated as CASSYSRGTSLHF. V and J are TRBV6-5 and TRBJ1-6; D unclear. Germline assignment: CDR1 MNHEY and CDR2 SVGAGI. CDR3 size: 13 residues. V lost 0 bases and J lost 14, with 11 bases in between.